This TCR beta chain was sequenced during a study of blood T cells in healthy people across ages. PBMCs were isolated at a quantity of at least 7 million per sample. This CDR3 region has 14 residues. V was shortened by 1 base and J by 4 bases, with 7 bases between the two germline ends. From germline, CDR1 is MGHRA and CDR2 YSYEKL. As regards this clonotype: What it recognizes is unknown.

A second PCR, run for about 6 to 11 cycles, used a sample-barcoded 5' primer plus a J-beta primer mix. Every cDNA molecule bore a tag from a template-switch adaptor containing 12 random nucleotides. Each CDR3 protein is one row after TCRdb ran MiXCR on the 5' RACE reads. The sample carries approximately 1.5 million distinct CDR3 sequences, roughly 32% recorded once. Study conclusions and caveats: Comparison with aged donors showed that long-lived donors had more naive CD4+ cells and higher diversity. Diversity was estimated from one million T cells, and these estimates were considered underestimates.

This TCR was sampled from a woman aged 25 to 39 in good health. The material sequenced was blood. The chain is built from TRBV4-1 and TRBJ2-2; unclear D gene. The CDR3 loop is CASSQVQVTGELFF. In nucleotides, the CDR3 is TGCGCCAGCAGCCAAGTTCAGGTCACCGGGGAGCTGTTTTTT.